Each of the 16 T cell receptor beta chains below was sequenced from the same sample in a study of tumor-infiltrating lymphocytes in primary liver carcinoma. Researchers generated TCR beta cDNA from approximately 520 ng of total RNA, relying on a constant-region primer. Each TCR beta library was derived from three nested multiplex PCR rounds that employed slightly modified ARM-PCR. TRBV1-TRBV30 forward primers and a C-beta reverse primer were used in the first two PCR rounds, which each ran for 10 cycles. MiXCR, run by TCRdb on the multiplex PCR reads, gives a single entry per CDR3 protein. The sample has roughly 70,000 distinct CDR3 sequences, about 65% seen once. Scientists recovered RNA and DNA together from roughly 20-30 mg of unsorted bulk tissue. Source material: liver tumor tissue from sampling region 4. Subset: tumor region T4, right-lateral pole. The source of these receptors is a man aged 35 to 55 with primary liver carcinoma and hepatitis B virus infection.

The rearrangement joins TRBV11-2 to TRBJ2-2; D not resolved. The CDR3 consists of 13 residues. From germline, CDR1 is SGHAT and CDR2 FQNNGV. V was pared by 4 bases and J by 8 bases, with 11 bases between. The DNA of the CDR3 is TGTGCCAGCAGCTCCCAACCCACGGGGGAGCTGTTTTTT. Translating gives CASSSQPTGELFF. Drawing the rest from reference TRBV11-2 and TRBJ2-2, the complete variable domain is EAGVAQSPRYKIIEKRQSVAFWCNPISGHATLYWYQQILGQGPKLLIQFQNNGVVDDSQLPKDRFSAERLKGVDSTLKIQPAKLEDSAVYLCASSSQPTGELFFGEGSRLTVL.

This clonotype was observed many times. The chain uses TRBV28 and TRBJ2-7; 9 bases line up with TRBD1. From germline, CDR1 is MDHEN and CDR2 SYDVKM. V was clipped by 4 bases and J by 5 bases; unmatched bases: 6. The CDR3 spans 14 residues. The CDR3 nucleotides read TGTGCCAGCAGTTCGGGACAGGGCAGCCACGAGCAGTACTTC. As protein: CASSSGQGSHEQYF.

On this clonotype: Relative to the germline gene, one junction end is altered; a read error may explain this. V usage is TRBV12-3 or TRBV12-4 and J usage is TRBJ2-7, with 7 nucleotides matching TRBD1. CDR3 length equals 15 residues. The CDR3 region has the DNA TGTGCCAGCAGCCGAGGCACAGGGGTACCCTACGAGCAGTACTTT. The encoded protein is CASSRGTGVPYEQYF.

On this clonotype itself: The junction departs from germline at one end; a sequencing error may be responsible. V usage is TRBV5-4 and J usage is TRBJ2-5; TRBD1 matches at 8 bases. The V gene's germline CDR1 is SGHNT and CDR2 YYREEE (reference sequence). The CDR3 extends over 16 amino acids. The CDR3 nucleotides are TGCGCCAGCAGTGAAACCACAGGGGGGAGGATGGAGACCCAGTACTTC. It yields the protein CASSETTGGRMETQYF.

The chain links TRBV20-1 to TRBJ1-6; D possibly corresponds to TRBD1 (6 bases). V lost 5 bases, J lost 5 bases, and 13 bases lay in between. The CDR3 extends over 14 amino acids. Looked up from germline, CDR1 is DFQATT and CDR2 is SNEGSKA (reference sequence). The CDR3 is CSALQGRNNSPLHF. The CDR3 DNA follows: TGCAGTGCTCTACAGGGTAGAAATAATTCACCCCTCCACTTT.

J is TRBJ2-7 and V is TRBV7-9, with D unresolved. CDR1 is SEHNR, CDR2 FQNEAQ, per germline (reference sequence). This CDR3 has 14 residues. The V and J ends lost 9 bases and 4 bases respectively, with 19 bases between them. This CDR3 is CASGTTGPPYEQYF. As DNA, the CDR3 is TGTGCCAGTGGCACTACGGGCCCCCCATACGAGCAGTACTTC. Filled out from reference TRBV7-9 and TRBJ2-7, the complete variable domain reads DTGVSQNPRHKITKRGQNVTFRCDPISEHNRLYWYRQTLGQGPEFLTYFQNEAQLEKSRLLSDRFSAERPKGSFSTLEIQRTEQGDSAMYLCASGTTGPPYEQYFGPGTRLTVT.

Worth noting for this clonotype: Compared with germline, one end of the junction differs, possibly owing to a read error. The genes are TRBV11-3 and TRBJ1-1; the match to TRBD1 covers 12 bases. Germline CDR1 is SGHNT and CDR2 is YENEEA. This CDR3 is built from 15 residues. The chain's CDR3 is CASNLGQGATVEASF. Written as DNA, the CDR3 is TGTGCCAGCAACCTGGGACAGGGGGCGACGGTTGAAGCTTCCTTT.

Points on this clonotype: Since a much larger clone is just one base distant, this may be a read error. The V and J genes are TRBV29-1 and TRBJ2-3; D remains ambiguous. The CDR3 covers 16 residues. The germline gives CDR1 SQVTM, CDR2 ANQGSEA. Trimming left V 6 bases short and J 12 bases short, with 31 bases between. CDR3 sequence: CSVAGVDGRSTDIQYF. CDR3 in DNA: TGCAGCGTCGCTGGAGTGGACGGACGTAGCACAGATATACAGTATTTT.

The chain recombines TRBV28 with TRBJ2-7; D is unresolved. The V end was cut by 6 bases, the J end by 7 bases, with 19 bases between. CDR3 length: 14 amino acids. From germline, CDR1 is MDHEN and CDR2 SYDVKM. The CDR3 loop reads CASSILAWDGEQYF. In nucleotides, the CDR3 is TGTGCCAGCAGCATATTAGCTTGGGATGGAGAGCAGTACTTC.

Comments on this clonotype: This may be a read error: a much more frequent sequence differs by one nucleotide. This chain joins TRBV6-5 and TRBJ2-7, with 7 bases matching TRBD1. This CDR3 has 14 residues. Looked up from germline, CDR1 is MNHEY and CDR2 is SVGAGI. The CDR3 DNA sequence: TGTGTCAGCAGACCGACAGGGACCTCCTACGAGCAGTACTTC. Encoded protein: CVSRPTGTSYEQYF.

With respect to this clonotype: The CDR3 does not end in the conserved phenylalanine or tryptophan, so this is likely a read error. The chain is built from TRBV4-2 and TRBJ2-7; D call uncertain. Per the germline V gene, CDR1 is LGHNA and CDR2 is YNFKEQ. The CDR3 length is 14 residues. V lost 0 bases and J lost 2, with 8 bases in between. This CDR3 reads CASSQEARAYEQYL. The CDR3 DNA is TGTGCCAGCAGCCAAGAAGCTCGAGCCTACGAGCAGTACTTA.

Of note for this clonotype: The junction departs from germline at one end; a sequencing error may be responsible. The CDR3: CSVVGQINQPPHF. The CDR3 nucleotides are TGCAGCGTTGTCGGACAGATCAATCAGCCCCCGCACTTT. This sequence joins TRBV29-1 and TRBJ1-5, with D possibly matching TRBD1 (6 bases). The CDR3 loop spans 13 amino acids. Germline loops: CDR1 SQVTM, CDR2 ANQGSEA.

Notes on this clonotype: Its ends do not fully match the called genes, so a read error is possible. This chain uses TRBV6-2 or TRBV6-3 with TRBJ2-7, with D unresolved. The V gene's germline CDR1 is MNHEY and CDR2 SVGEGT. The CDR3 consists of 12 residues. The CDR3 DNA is TGTGTCAGCAGTTGCTCCGCCTACGAGCAGTACTTC. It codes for CVSSCSAYEQYF.

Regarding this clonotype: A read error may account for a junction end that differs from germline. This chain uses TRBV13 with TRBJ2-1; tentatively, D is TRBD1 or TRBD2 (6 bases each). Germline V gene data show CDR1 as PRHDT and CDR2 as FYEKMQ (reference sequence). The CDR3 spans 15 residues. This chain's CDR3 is CAGSLGGNSYNEQSF. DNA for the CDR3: TGTGCCGGCAGCTTAGGGGGGAACTCCTACAATGAGCAGTCCTTC.

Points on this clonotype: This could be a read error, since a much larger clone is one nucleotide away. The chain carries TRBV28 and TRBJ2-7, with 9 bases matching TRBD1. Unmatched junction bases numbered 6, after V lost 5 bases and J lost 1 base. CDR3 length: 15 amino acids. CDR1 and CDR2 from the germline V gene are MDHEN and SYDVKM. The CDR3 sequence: CASSHPGTGSYEQYF. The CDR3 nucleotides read TGTGCCAGCAGTCATCCCGGGACAGGGTCCTACGAGCAGTACTTC.

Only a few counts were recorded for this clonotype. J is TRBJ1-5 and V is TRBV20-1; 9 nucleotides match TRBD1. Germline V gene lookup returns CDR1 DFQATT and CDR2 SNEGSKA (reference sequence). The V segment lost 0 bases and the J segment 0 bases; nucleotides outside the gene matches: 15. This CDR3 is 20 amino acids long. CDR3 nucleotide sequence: TGCAGTGCTAGAGAGGAGGGACAGGGTAGTCTCGTTTATAGCAATCAGCCCCAGCATTTT. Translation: CSAREEGQGSLVYSNQPQHF.